This is a list of T cell receptor beta chains from one sample in a study of CD8 T cells in Susac syndrome. Each CDR3 protein gets one entry after TCRdb re-called the immunoSEQ multiplex PCR reads with MiXCR. The data hold approximately 210,000 distinct CDR3 sequences, with less than 95% observed a single time. Sample: CD4+ T cells from PBMCs. The receptors come from a human donor with Susac syndrome. Both conserved end residues are part of each CDR3.

v_gene: TRBV10-1; CDR3aa: CASSENRFGSYEQYF
v_gene: TRBV6-5; CDR3aa: CASREPAGFNEKLFF
v_gene: TRBV27; CDR3aa: CASSLRQGGNYGYTF
v_gene: TRBV5-8; CDR3aa: CASSLRRDRSYEQYF
v_gene: TRBV6-2/TRBV6-3; CDR3aa: CASSYDASYNSPLHF
v_gene: TRBV5-1; CDR3aa: CASSLGDRALTGELFF
v_gene: TRBV19; CDR3aa: CAILLGGTEAFF
v_gene: TRBV5-1; CDR3aa: CASRGEGRDFEQYF
v_gene: TRBV7-6; CDR3aa: CASSLARGGEIYEQYF
v_gene: TRBV7-2; CDR3aa: CASSYDRGRGELFF
v_gene: TRBV2; CDR3aa: CASEGATNEKLFF
v_gene: TRBV6-6; CDR3aa: CASSYLSGGNYNEQFF
v_gene: TRBV7-9; CDR3aa: CASSLSLGSNEQYF
v_gene: TRBV29-1; CDR3aa: CSVGQGGSEAFF
v_gene: TRBV4-3; CDR3aa: CASSQDFGAGVNNEQFF
v_gene: TRBV18; CDR3aa: CASSESNSPLHF
v_gene: TRBV7-9; CDR3aa: CASSPPAGPHYGYTF
v_gene: TRBV15; CDR3aa: CATSSLVGDQPQHF
v_gene: TRBV7-9; CDR3aa: CASSLLKGGTDTQYF
v_gene: TRBV9; CDR3aa: CASSLRQGRGTDTQYF
v_gene: TRBV20-1; CDR3aa: CSARDPTSFAEAFF
v_gene: TRBV3-1; CDR3aa: CASSQVGGFAGELFF
v_gene: TRBV12-3/TRBV12-4; CDR3aa: CASRPGQGGYNEQFF
v_gene: TRBV5-1; CDR3aa: CASSLQQGGSPLHF
v_gene: TRBV7-8; CDR3aa: CASSSTGTGMANTGELFF
v_gene: TRBV5-1; CDR3aa: CASSLEGRGTGELFF
v_gene: TRBV7-8; CDR3aa: CASSIMDGNTEAFF
v_gene: TRBV4-2; CDR3aa: CASSQDRGEYGYTF
v_gene: TRBV7-9; CDR3aa: CASSPTSTGGYTF
v_gene: TRBV27; CDR3aa: CASSPPRGRFNSPLHF
v_gene: TRBV6-6; CDR3aa: CASSYQGDGYTF
v_gene: TRBV29-1; CDR3aa: CSAPQGGSEAFF
v_gene: TRBV3-1; CDR3aa: CASSQDSGSNQPQHF
v_gene: TRBV30; CDR3aa: CAWSGPNSPLHF
v_gene: TRBV29-1; CDR3aa: CSVAGGGAGETQYF
v_gene: TRBV6-1; CDR3aa: CASSWTPPGLEGGNTIYF
v_gene: TRBV7-2; CDR3aa: CASSLGPALDTQYF
v_gene: TRBV7-2; CDR3aa: CASSQRGDEQFF
v_gene: TRBV21-1; CDR3aa: CASSKGGGLRAFF
v_gene: TRBV6-2/TRBV6-3; CDR3aa: CASSYSDTEAFF
v_gene: TRBV29-1; CDR3aa: CSVGRGGTDTQYF